This T cell receptor beta chain stems from a study of blood T cell repertoires in COVID-19. This clone was observed a few times. In the original workflow: Estimates of nucleated cell counts were drawn from the amplification of reference gene primers. TCRdb's copy holds only in-frame clones and misses some; the assay was immunoSEQ multiplex PCR. D and trimming come from the DNA, and the V and J calls and clone size come from that table. The top ten hold approximately 2% of the sample, which has some 330,000 clones, around nine tenths seen once. The V gene's germline CDR1 is SGHRS and CDR2 YFSETQ. CDR3 length: 14 residues. V gave up 4 bases and J gave up 7 bases; unmatched junction bases: 8.

The receptor was derived from a woman in her twenties or thirties with COVID-19, enrolled during active disease. The chain employs TRBV5-1 and TRBJ1-2; 9 bases map to TRBD1. The sequenced sample consisted of peripheral blood. The CDR3 spells CASSALQGASGYTF. CDR3 DNA: TGCGCCAGCAGCGCCTTACAGGGGGCGAGTGGCTACACCTTC.